One TCR beta chain is described in this entry. No cognate antigen has been identified for it. The junction shows a germline mismatch at one end, possibly a read error. The donors were about 40 Caucasian individuals from Russia, aged roughly 6 to 100 years, who were systemically healthy. Each donor gave about 9.7 milliliters of peripheral blood, drawn into EDTA-treated Vacutainer tubes. Ficoll-Paque density-gradient centrifugation was used to isolate PBMCs, with at least 6.5 million per sample. Total RNA, at least 6 micrograms per sample, was extracted from PBMCs with Trizol reagent. For every donor, an aliquot of PBMCs went through flow cytometry to measure the percentages of naive CD45RAhigh/CD27high T cells. This sample is part of a study of blood T cells in healthy people across ages (dated by TCRdb to the mid-2010s). For the study in its entirety: In model experiments, template switching captured about one uniquely barcoded TCR beta cDNA molecule for every two T cells. The study measured age-related changes in TCR beta repertoire diversity using deep sequencing normalized with unique cDNA molecular identifiers. The donors were split into four age groups: young (average 16 years), middle-aged (roughly 42), aged (62) and long-lived (under 85). To avoid experimental bias, donors of different ages were randomly spread across the sequencing lanes. For two donors (one aged 18 to 29 and one aged 80 or older), the study analyzed two additional independent replicas of 1 million unique cDNA reads from the same blood draw. General findings and caveats noted by the study authors: Observed TCR beta diversity per million T cells fell roughly linearly with age, and a significant reduction was already apparent by age approximately 40. Donor CMV infection status was unknown, potentially confounding age-related changes in expanded clonotypes. A strong correlation was found between observed TCR beta diversity and the percentage of naive T cells measured by flow cytometry. Because profiling used bulk unsorted PBMCs, naive and antigen-experienced compartments could not be compared conclusively. Estimates of total diversity based on one million sequenced T cells were considered lower bounds and underestimates. Compared with the aged group, the long-lived group had more naive CD4+ T cells, fewer expanded clones and increased TCR diversity, suggesting age selection.

The CDR3 starts with the cysteine, ends with the phenylalanine, and has 16 residues. Only CDR3 DNA remains: 48 bases, in frame from the first base. The germline V gene provides CDR1 MNHNS and CDR2 SASEGT. Receptor libraries were prepared by 5' RACE. TCRdb shows the sequencer as Illumina HiSeq 2500. The second PCR ran for about 6 to 11 cycles and used a J-beta primer mix along with a sample-barcoded 5' primer. Each TCR beta cDNA molecule received a unique molecular identifier from a template-switch 5' adaptor carrying 12 random nucleotides. At least 2.5 million CDR3-containing paired-end reads were obtained from each sample. First-strand cDNA synthesis was performed from all RNA using the Mint cDNA synthesis kit, with priming by a TRBC-specific oligonucleotide. Following uracil-DNA glycosylase treatment, a first 18-cycle PCR with universal primers M1SS and BC2_uni_R was performed on all cDNA. In the source study's methods: For normalization, 1 million high-quality reads were randomly selected from each sample, with every read carrying a distinct molecular identifier. Reads with shared molecular identifiers were discarded instead of being binned into consensus sequences. MiTCR, with a Q25 quality threshold and the strictest error-elimination algorithm, was used for CDR3 identification, clonotype clustering and error correction. A nonparametric unseen species model with Euler transformation was used to estimate a lower bound on total TCR beta diversity. TCRdb reanalyzed the raw reads on its own, using fastp at Q25 for trimming and MiXCR for clone calling, and kept in-frame beta chains. One record per CDR3 amino acid sequence lists the most common genes and DNA. The V and J calls here are based on TCRdb, not the publication. The sample has over a million distinct CDR3 sequences on record, around 55% of them singletons. The leading ten clones occupy 5% to 7% of the sample.

The source material was blood. The source is a young man in good health. This chain joins TRBV6-1 to TRBJ2-3, and possibly TRBD1, on 5 matching bases. At the DNA level, the sequence is TGTGCCAGCAGTGAAATGTGGGGTAGGGTGACAGATGCGCAGTATTTT. It translates to CASSEMWGRVTDAQYF.